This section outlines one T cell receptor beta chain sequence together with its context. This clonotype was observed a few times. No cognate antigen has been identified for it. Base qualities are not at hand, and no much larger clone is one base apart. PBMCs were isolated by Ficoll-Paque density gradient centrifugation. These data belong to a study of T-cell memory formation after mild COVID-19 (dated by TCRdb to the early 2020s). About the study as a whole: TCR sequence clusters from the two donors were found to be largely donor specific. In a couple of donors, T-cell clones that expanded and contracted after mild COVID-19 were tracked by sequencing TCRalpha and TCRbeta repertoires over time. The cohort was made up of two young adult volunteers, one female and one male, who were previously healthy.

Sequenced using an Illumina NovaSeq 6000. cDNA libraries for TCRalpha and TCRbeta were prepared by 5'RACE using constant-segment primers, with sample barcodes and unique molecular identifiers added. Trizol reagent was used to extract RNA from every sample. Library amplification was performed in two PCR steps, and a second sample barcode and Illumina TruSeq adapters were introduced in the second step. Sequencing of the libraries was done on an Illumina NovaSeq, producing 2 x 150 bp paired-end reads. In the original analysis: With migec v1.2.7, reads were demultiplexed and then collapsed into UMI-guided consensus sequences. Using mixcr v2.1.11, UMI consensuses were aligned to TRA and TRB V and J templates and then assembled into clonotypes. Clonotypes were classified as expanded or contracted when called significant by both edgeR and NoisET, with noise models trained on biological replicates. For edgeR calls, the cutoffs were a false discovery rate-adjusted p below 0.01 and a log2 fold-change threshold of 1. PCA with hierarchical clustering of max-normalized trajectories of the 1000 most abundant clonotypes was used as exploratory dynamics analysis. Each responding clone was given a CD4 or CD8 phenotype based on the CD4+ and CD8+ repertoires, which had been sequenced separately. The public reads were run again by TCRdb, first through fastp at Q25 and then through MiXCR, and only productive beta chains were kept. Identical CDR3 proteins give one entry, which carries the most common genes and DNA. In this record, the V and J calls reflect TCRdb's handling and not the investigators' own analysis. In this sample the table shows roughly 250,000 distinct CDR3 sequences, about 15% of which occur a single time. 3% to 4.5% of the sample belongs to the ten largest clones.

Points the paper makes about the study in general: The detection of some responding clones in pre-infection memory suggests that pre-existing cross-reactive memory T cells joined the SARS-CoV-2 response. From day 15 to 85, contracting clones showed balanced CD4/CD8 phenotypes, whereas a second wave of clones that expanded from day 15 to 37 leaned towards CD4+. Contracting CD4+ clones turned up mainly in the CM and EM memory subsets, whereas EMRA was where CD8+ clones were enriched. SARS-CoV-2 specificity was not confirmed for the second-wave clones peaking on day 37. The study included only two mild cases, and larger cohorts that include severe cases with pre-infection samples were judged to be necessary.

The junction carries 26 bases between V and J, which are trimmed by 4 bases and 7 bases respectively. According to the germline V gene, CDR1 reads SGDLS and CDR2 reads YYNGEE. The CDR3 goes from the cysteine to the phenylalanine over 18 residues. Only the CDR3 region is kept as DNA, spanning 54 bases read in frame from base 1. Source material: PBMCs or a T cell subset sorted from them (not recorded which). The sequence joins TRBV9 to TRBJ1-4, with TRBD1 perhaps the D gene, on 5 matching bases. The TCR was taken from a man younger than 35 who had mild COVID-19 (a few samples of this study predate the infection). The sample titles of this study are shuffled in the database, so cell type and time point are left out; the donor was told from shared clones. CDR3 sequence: CASSPRSGGGGGAEKLFF. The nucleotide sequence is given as TGTGCCAGCAGCCCCCGTAGCGGGGGGGGTGGGGGTGCTGAAAAACTGTTTTTT.